These T cell receptor beta chains were read from a single sample in a study of blood T cell repertoires in COVID-19. Profiled with immunoSEQ multiplex PCR; TCRdb holds only in-frame clones, not every one. The sample lists about 270,000 clones, about 86% seen once, with 4.5% to 7% in the top ten. Sequenced input: peripheral blood. Receptor source: an elderly man with acute or convalescent COVID-19. Each CDR3 is given with its conserved first and last residue. D genes are given only for firm matches. Clone sizes are given selectively: once, few, many, or a class where the clone is expanded.

size: once
length: 15
J: TRBJ1-1
V: TRBV4-1
D: NA
DNA: TGCGCCAGCAGCCCCGGGAGCACAAGAGGGGCTGAAGCTTTCTTT
CDR3: CASSPGSTRGAEAFF

size: NA
length: 18
J: TRBJ1-5
V: TRBV6-6
D: TRBD1
DNA: TGTGCCAGCAGTCCCGGGACAGGGGGACCACGGGGTAATCAGCCCCAGCATTTT
CDR3: CASSPGTGGPRGNQPQHF

size: few
length: 11
J: TRBJ1-1
V: TRBV24-1
D: NA
DNA: TGTGCCACCAGTCTCGGGGGAGAAGCTTTCTTT
CDR3: CATSLGGEAFF

size: NA
length: 15
J: TRBJ2-6
V: TRBV19
D: TRBD1
DNA: TGTGCCAGTAGCGGACAGGGGAGTGGGGCCAACGTCCTGACTTTC
CDR3: CASSGQGSGANVLTF

size: NA
length: 14
J: TRBJ1-1
V: TRBV15
D: NA
DNA: TGTGCCACCAGCCAGAATCAGGGAGGAACTGAAGCTTTCTTT
CDR3: CATSQNQGGTEAFF

size: NA
length: 16
J: TRBJ2-3
V: TRBV6-1
D: TRBD2
DNA: TGTGCCAGCAGTGAAGTAACTAGCGGGGTGACAGATACGCAGTATTTT
CDR3: CASSEVTSGVTDTQYF

size: NA
length: 13
J: TRBJ2-3
V: TRBV2
D: NA
DNA: TGTGCCAGCAGTGATGGGACAAGAGATACGCAGTATTTT
CDR3: CASSDGTRDTQYF

size: NA
length: 15
J: TRBJ2-1
V: TRBV7-3
D: TRBD2
DNA: TGTGCCAGCAGCTTACTAGCGGGATTCTACAATGAGCAGTTCTTC
CDR3: CASSLLAGFYNEQFF

size: NA
length: 15
J: TRBJ1-5
V: TRBV2
D: TRBD1
DNA: TGTGCCAGCAGTGTGAGCCGACAGGGTGGGCAGCCCCAGCATTTT
CDR3: CASSVSRQGGQPQHF

size: NA
length: 15
J: TRBJ2-2
V: TRBV19
D: NA
DNA: TGTGCCAGTAGTATAGTAGCGGTGGGCACCGGGGAGCTGTTTTTT
CDR3: CASSIVAVGTGELFF

size: NA
length: 13
J: TRBJ1-1
V: TRBV5-1
D: NA
DNA: TGCGCCAGCAGCTATCAGGAGAACACTGAAGCTTTCTTT
CDR3: CASSYQENTEAFF

size: NA
length: 17
J: TRBJ2-6
V: TRBV11-3
D: NA
DNA: TGTGCCAGCAGCCCAACCGCCGGAGGTGGTGGGGCCAACGTCCTGACTTTC
CDR3: CASSPTAGGGGANVLTF

size: NA
length: 16
J: TRBJ2-2
V: TRBV6-5
D: NA
DNA: TGTGCCAGCAGTTCCGTCAGGGTTCCGAACACCGGGGAGCTGTTTTTT
CDR3: CASSSVRVPNTGELFF

size: NA
length: 15
J: TRBJ1-4
V: TRBV19
D: NA
DNA: TGTGCCAGTAGTACCCGACAGTCAACTAATGAAAAACTGTTTTTT
CDR3: CASSTRQSTNEKLFF

size: NA
length: 15
J: TRBJ1-1
V: TRBV28
D: NA
DNA: TGTGCCAGCAGTTTAGACCCAGGGTCGTTCACTGAAGCTTTCTTT
CDR3: CASSLDPGSFTEAFF

size: NA
length: 16
J: TRBJ2-5
V: TRBV7-2
D: TRBD2
DNA: TGTGCCAGCAGCTATTCTAGCGGGGGGGCGTTAGAGACCCAGTACTTC
CDR3: CASSYSSGGALETQYF

size: NA
length: 16
J: TRBJ1-1
V: TRBV5-1
D: NA
DNA: TGCGCCAGCAGCTCCGACAGGAGCGTGGGGGCCACTGAAGCTTTCTTT
CDR3: CASSSDRSVGATEAFF

size: NA
length: 15
J: TRBJ2-7
V: TRBV5-1
D: TRBD2
DNA: TGCGCCAGCAGCCCGAAGGCTAGCGGGAGCTACGAGCAGTACTTC
CDR3: CASSPKASGSYEQYF

size: NA
length: 11
J: TRBJ1-1
V: TRBV3-1/TRBV3-2
D: NA
DNA: TGTGCCAGCCAGGGTTCCACTGAAGCTTTCTTT
CDR3: CASQGSTEAFF

size: NA
length: 16
J: TRBJ2-1
V: TRBV4-2
D: TRBD2
DNA: TGTGCCAGCAGCCCGGGACTAGCGGGAGGAGGCCTGGAGCAGTTCTTC
CDR3: CASSPGLAGGGLEQFF

size: NA
length: 15
J: TRBJ1-3
V: TRBV5-1
D: NA
DNA: TGCGCCAGCAGCTTGGACGGGAGTTATGGAAACACCATATATTTT
CDR3: CASSLDGSYGNTIYF

size: once
length: 13
J: TRBJ1-5
V: TRBV6-5
D: TRBD1
DNA: TGTGCCAGCAGTTACGACAGGGATCAGCCCCAGCATTTT
CDR3: CASSYDRDQPQHF

size: NA
length: 12
J: TRBJ1-2
V: TRBV3-1/TRBV3-2
D: TRBD1
DNA: TGTGCCAGCAGCCGCGGACAGGGTGGCTACACCTTC
CDR3: CASSRGQGGYTF

size: NA
length: 14
J: TRBJ2-2
V: TRBV5-1
D: NA
DNA: TGCGCCAGCAGCCCCGAGGCAAGGACCGGGGAGCTGTTTTTT
CDR3: CASSPEARTGELFF

size: NA
length: 14
J: TRBJ1-3
V: TRBV5-1
D: NA
DNA: TGCGCCAGCAGCTTGGCGTACCGGGAGGACACCATATATTTT
CDR3: CASSLAYREDTIYF

size: NA
length: 15
J: TRBJ1-6
V: TRBV28
D: TRBD1
DNA: TGTGCCAGCAGTGAGGACAGGGGGCGGTTTTCACCCCTCCACTTT
CDR3: CASSEDRGRFSPLHF

size: few
length: 14
J: TRBJ1-6
V: TRBV5-1
D: TRBD1
DNA: TGCGCCAGCAGGACGACAGGGACTAATTCACCCCTCCACTTT
CDR3: CASRTTGTNSPLHF

size: NA
length: 15
J: TRBJ1-3
V: TRBV6-5
D: NA
DNA: TGTGCCAGCAGCGCGACAGACCTCTCTGGAAACACCATATATTTT
CDR3: CASSATDLSGNTIYF

size: few
length: 17
J: TRBJ2-2
V: TRBV9
D: TRBD2
DNA: TGTGCCAGCAGCCGTGAAGGCGGGACTAGAAACACCGGGGAGCTGTTTTTT
CDR3: CASSREGGTRNTGELFF

size: NA
length: 14
J: TRBJ2-7
V: TRBV28
D: NA
DNA: TGTGCCAGCAGTTTATCAGGTCCCCTCTACGAGCAGTACTTC
CDR3: CASSLSGPLYEQYF

size: NA
length: 15
J: TRBJ1-3
V: TRBV6-5
D: TRBD1
DNA: TGTGCCAGCACCCCGGGACAGAACTCTGGAAACACCATATATTTT
CDR3: CASTPGQNSGNTIYF

size: NA
length: 16
J: TRBJ2-3
V: TRBV11-3
D: NA
DNA: TGTGCCAGCAGCCACCGTACAGCCAAGGCCACAGATACGCAGTATTTT
CDR3: CASSHRTAKATDTQYF

size: NA
length: 18
J: TRBJ2-6
V: TRBV5-1
D: TRBD1
DNA: TGCGCCAGCAGCTTGGGTGGGACAGGGATATCTGGGGCCAACGTCCTGACTTTC
CDR3: CASSLGGTGISGANVLTF

size: NA
length: 14
J: TRBJ1-5
V: TRBV5-5
D: TRBD1
DNA: TGTGCCAGCAGCTTGGAGGCAGGGGGAAAGCCCCAGCATTTT
CDR3: CASSLEAGGKPQHF

size: few
length: 13
J: TRBJ2-3
V: TRBV29-1
D: NA
DNA: TGCAGCGTCGAGAAGGACTCAGAAGATACGCAGTATTTT
CDR3: CSVEKDSEDTQYF

size: few
length: 16
J: TRBJ2-1
V: TRBV9
D: TRBD2
DNA: TGTGCCAGCAGCAGAACTAGCGGGGTCTCCTACAATGAGCAGTTCTTC
CDR3: CASSRTSGVSYNEQFF

size: NA
length: 14
J: TRBJ1-4
V: TRBV28
D: TRBD1
DNA: TGTGCCAGCGGACCGGGACAGATTAGGGAAAAACTGTTTTTT
CDR3: CASGPGQIREKLFF

size: few
length: 16
J: TRBJ1-5
V: TRBV19
D: NA
DNA: TGTGCCAGTAGTATAGCTGAGGCTCCGAGTGGGCAGCCCCAGCATTTT
CDR3: CASSIAEAPSGQPQHF

size: NA
length: 16
J: TRBJ2-5
V: TRBV19
D: NA
DNA: TGTGCCAGTAGTATAGGGGGGCGTCTGGCCCGGGAGACCCAGTACTTC
CDR3: CASSIGGRLARETQYF

size: NA
length: 14
J: TRBJ2-1
V: TRBV3-1/TRBV3-2
D: TRBD1
DNA: TGTGCCAGCAGCCACGGACAGGGATACAATGAGCAGTTCTTC
CDR3: CASSHGQGYNEQFF

size: NA
length: 15
J: TRBJ1-5
V: TRBV19
D: TRBD1
DNA: TGTGCCAGTAGTATTTTTTCGGCAGGGGGCGATCCCCAGCATTTT
CDR3: CASSIFSAGGDPQHF

size: once
length: 15
J: TRBJ1-5
V: TRBV11-2
D: NA
DNA: TGTGCCAGCAGCCTATCTGTGGACAGAAATCAGCCCCAGCATTTT
CDR3: CASSLSVDRNQPQHF

size: NA
length: 17
J: TRBJ2-6
V: TRBV21-1
D: NA
DNA: TGTGCCAGCAGCCCTTCCGTCAGGGTGCCTGGGGCCAACGTCCTGACTTTC
CDR3: CASSPSVRVPGANVLTF